A selection of T cell receptor beta chains follows, all from one sample in a study of blood T cell repertoires in COVID-19. Clones were sequenced by immunoSEQ multiplex PCR, and TCRdb holds only the in-frame ones, with some missing. The table lists approximately 210,000 clones, approximately 80% of them singletons. Material: PBMCs or T cells enriched from blood (not recorded which). These receptors were collected from a woman aged 60-75 years who had recovered from COVID-19. Both conserved end residues are part of each CDR3. A D gene is named only where the DNA matches it firmly. Clone size is stated in some rows and not others, as once, few, many or a class when expanded.

v_call	j_call	d_call	clone_size	cdr3_nt	cdr3_aa
TRBV7-9	TRBJ2-1	TRBD1	-	TGTGCCAGCAGCTCCACGGGACAGGGGGGATCCTACAATGAGCAGTTCTTC	CASSSTGQGGSYNEQFF
TRBV7-2	TRBJ2-5	-	-	TGTGCCAGCAGTAGGGGGATCCGGGAGACCCAGTACTTC	CASSRGIRETQYF
TRBV6-5	TRBJ2-1	-	-	TGTGCCAGCGCAGAAAGATACAATGAGCAGTTCTTC	CASAERYNEQFF
TRBV7-2	TRBJ2-7	-	-	TGTGCCAGCAGCTTAGAATGGGCGACAAGTTACGAGCAGTACTTC	CASSLEWATSYEQYF
TRBV5-5	TRBJ1-1	-	-	TGTGCCAGCAGCGCAGGGGAGGAAGCTTTCTTT	CASSAGEEAFF
TRBV25-1	TRBJ1-6	-	-	TGTGCCAGCAGTGAATCTTATGCGACACCCCTCCACTTT	CASSESYATPLHF
TRBV5-1	TRBJ2-2	TRBD2	-	TGCGCCAGCAGCTTGGCGACTAGCGGGGGCCGCGATATTACCGGGGAGCTGTTTTTT	CASSLATSGGRDITGELFF
TRBV7-2	TRBJ2-1	-	once	TGTGCCAGCAGCTTAATGGGTGGGGCCAACGGGTTCTTC	CASSLMGGANGFF
TRBV20-1	TRBJ1-4	-	once	TGCAGTGCTAGTCCCCGAAAGGGGTGGGAACATGAAAAACTGTTTTTT	CSASPRKGWEHEKLFF
TRBV7-2	TRBJ1-6	-	-	TGTGCCAGCAGCTTAAGTGGTGACCAGGGTGAACCCCTCCACTTT	CASSLSGDQGEPLHF
TRBV3-1/TRBV3-2	TRBJ2-7	TRBD2	-	TGTGCCAGCAGGCAGGATGCGACTAGCGGGGCGAAGCAGTACTTC	CASRQDATSGAKQYF
TRBV18	TRBJ1-1	TRBD1	-	TGTGCCAGCTCAACCGACAGGGATACTGAAGCTTTCTTT	CASSTDRDTEAFF
TRBV6-5	TRBJ2-1	-	-	TGTGCCAGCAGGTCGTCATCCAGAGAGCAGTTCTTC	CASRSSSREQFF
TRBV9	TRBJ1-1	-	-	TGTGCCAGCAGCCCAACGACACGCGCTGAAGCTTTCTTT	CASSPTTRAEAFF
TRBV7-2	TRBJ1-3	-	once	TGTGCCAGCAGCCCCTCCCTGGGGAGCTCTGGAAACACCATATATTTT	CASSPSLGSSGNTIYF
TRBV7-2	TRBJ1-1	-	-	TGTGCCAGCAGCTTCAGGGTCAGGCCCATAGGGAACACTGAAGCTTTCTTT	CASSFRVRPIGNTEAFF
TRBV9	TRBJ2-2	TRBD2	once	TGTGCCAGCAGCGTAGGAAGCGGGGGGGACACCGGGGAGCTGTTTTTT	CASSVGSGGDTGELFF
TRBV18	TRBJ2-7	TRBD2	-	TGTGCCAGCTCACGTCTAGCGGACTACGAGCAGTACTTC	CASSRLADYEQYF
TRBV10-3	TRBJ2-7	-	-	TGTGCCATCAGACCTGACGGGTCCTACGAGCAGTACTTC	CAIRPDGSYEQYF
TRBV5-6	TRBJ1-1	-	-	TGTGCCAGCAACGCTCAGTTGAACACTGAAGCTTTCTTT	CASNAQLNTEAFF
TRBV18	TRBJ1-2	-	-	TGTGCCAGCTCACCACCAGCACAGGGAATCTATGGCTACACCTTC	CASSPPAQGIYGYTF
TRBV14	TRBJ2-7	TRBD2	once	TGTGCCAGCAGCCAAGGGTCTAGCGGGACCTTCTACGAGCAGTACTTC	CASSQGSSGTFYEQYF
TRBV2	TRBJ1-2	TRBD1	-	TGTGCCAGCAGTGTTCCGGCGGGACAGGTCTACCTTCCCCTAGGCTACACCTTC	CASSVPAGQVYLPLGYTF
TRBV7-2	TRBJ1-6	TRBD1	-	TGTGCCAGCAGCTCATACGGACAGGGGGCTTATTCACCCCTCCACTTT	CASSSYGQGAYSPLHF
TRBV19	TRBJ1-6	TRBD1	-	TGTGCCAGTAGTATCCGACAGGGGTACTCACCCCTCCACTTT	CASSIRQGYSPLHF
TRBV12-3/TRBV12-4	TRBJ2-3	-	-	TGTGCCAGCAGTTTTCAGAATACGCAGTATTTT	CASSFQNTQYF
TRBV13	TRBJ1-2	-	-	TGTGCCAGCAGCCTCCGTCCAGGCGGGGGGAACTATGGCTACACCTTC	CASSLRPGGGNYGYTF
TRBV10-3	TRBJ2-6	-	-	TGTGCCATCAGTGAGTCTCTGGCAGGGACTGGGGCCAACGTCCTGACTTTC	CAISESLAGTGANVLTF
TRBV4-1	TRBJ1-5	-	few	TGCGCCAGCAGCCAAGATTTAGGGGGACCGCTAGGTCAGCCCCAGCATTTT	CASSQDLGGPLGQPQHF
TRBV7-9	TRBJ1-1	-	-	TGTGCCAGCAGCTTATATGGCTCCATGAACACTGAAGCTTTCTTT	CASSLYGSMNTEAFF
TRBV5-5	TRBJ1-1	-	-	TGTGCCAGCAGCAGAGGCTATGGCACTGAAGCTTTCTTT	CASSRGYGTEAFF
TRBV19	TRBJ2-1	-	once	TGTGCCAGTAGTATGGAGAGACGGCGATTCGATGAGCAGTTCTTC	CASSMERRRFDEQFF
TRBV4-1	TRBJ2-5	-	-	TGCGCCAGCAGCCAAGTCGAGGGAGTTCGAGAGACCCAGTACTTC	CASSQVEGVRETQYF
TRBV18	TRBJ1-5	-	-	TGTGCCAGCTCAGCTTCGGGGGATGGCAATCAGCCCCAGCATTTT	CASSASGDGNQPQHF
TRBV5-6	TRBJ2-3	TRBD1	once	TGTGCCAGCAGCGACAGGGCTATAGATACGCAGTATTTT	CASSDRAIDTQYF
TRBV7-9	TRBJ1-2	-	-	TGTGCCAGCAGCTCACCGTGGCAGGGAAGTCGGTACACCTTC	CASSSPWQGSRYTF
TRBV2	TRBJ1-5	-	-	TGTGCCAGCAGTTCCCGGGGGGGGGTTAAAGTGAATCAGCCCCAGCATTTT	CASSSRGGVKVNQPQHF
TRBV2	TRBJ1-1	-	-	TGTGCCAGTAAAGATGGGGGAGGCACTGAAGCTTTCTTT	CASKDGGGTEAFF
TRBV12-3/TRBV12-4	TRBJ1-1	-	-	TGTGCCAGCAGTTTAGGCGGATTAGAGGCTTTCTTT	CASSLGGLEAFF
TRBV3-1/TRBV3-2	TRBJ2-1	TRBD2	few	TGTGCCAGCAGCCAAGGGGCTAGCGGGACTTACAATGAGCAGTTCTTC	CASSQGASGTYNEQFF
TRBV3-1/TRBV3-2	TRBJ1-1	-	-	TGTGCCAGCAGCCAAGACAGGGTAAGATTCACTGAAGCTTTCTTT	CASSQDRVRFTEAFF
TRBV6-2/TRBV6-3	TRBJ2-1	-	-	TGTGCCAGCAGTCCCAGTTTTATCGGGACATTTTTCTTC	CASSPSFIGTFFF
TRBV4-1	TRBJ1-1	-	many	TGCGCCAGCAGCCAGGGACTTATGAACACTGAAGCTTTCTTT	CASSQGLMNTEAFF
TRBV5-1	TRBJ2-7	-	-	TGCGCCAGCAAGGCGGGAACCTACGAGCAGTACTTC	CASKAGTYEQYF
TRBV28	TRBJ1-6	TRBD1	few	TGTGCCAGCAGTCCCCCGGGACAGGGATGGTCACCCCTCCACTTT	CASSPPGQGWSPLHF
TRBV7-9	TRBJ1-2	-	-	TGTGCCAGCAGCCGGGAACGCTATGGCTACACCTTC	CASSRERYGYTF
TRBV5-1	TRBJ2-5	-	-	TGCGCCAGCACCCGTTATAGACCAGGACAGCTCCAAGAGACCCAGTACTTC	CASTRYRPGQLQETQYF
TRBV30	TRBJ2-5	-	-	TGTGCCTGGAGCCAAGCCGGCGGTGGGCAAGAGACCCAGTACTTC	CAWSQAGGGQETQYF
TRBV7-2	TRBJ2-7	-	-	TGTGCCAGCAGCTTAGTTGCCAGGGGGTCTGTCGCGGGATCCTACGAGCAGTACTTC	CASSLVARGSVAGSYEQYF
TRBV6-1	TRBJ1-2	TRBD1	-	TGTGCCAGCAGTGCCCCATCTTCTGACAGGGGCCGACTCTATGGCTACACCTTC	CASSAPSSDRGRLYGYTF
TRBV6-4	TRBJ1-2	-	-	TGTGCCAGCAGTCGAGAATCTAACTATGGCTACACCTTC	CASSRESNYGYTF